These 5 T cell receptor beta chains came from one sample sequenced in a study of blood T cell repertoires in COVID-19. Here immunoSEQ multiplex PCR was the method, and the copy in TCRdb shows in-frame clones only, minus some. The profile shows 75,000 to 95,000 clones, roughly nine tenths of them singletons. The sample was peripheral blood. Receptor source: a man between 60 and 70 years old with acute or convalescent COVID-19.

The V call is TRBV6-6, the J call TRBJ1-1; D remains unclear. Trimming stripped 8 bases from V and 3 bases from J, with 7 bases between. The CDR3 runs to 11 residues. Germline CDR1 and CDR2: MNHNY and SVGAGI (reference sequence). CDR3 nucleotide sequence: TGTGCCAGCGGACTGGACACTGAAGCTTTCTTT. It yields the protein CASGLDTEAFF.

V and J are TRBV7-2 and TRBJ1-5; 8 positions match TRBD1. The germline V gene encodes CDR1 SGHTA and CDR2 FQGNSA. The CDR3 consists of 14 residues. J was trimmed by 3 bases and V by 5 bases; bases with no gene match: 3. This CDR3 reads CASSKDRDNQPQHF. The CDR3 DNA sequence: TGTGCCAGCAGCAAGGACAGGGACAATCAGCCCCAGCATTTT.

This chain joins TRBV11-2 and TRBJ2-7; 11 bases match TRBD1. The V and J ends lost 5 bases and 2 bases, in that order; junction bases with no gene match: 5. The CDR3 covers 15 residues. The germline CDR1 and CDR2 sequences are SGHAT and FQNNGV. Here the CDR3 reads CASSTGTGGAYEQYF. In nucleotides, the CDR3 is TGTGCCAGCAGCACCGGGACAGGGGGGGCCTACGAGCAGTACTTC.

V and J are TRBV5-4 and TRBJ1-1, with 7 bases matching TRBD1. The trim removed 4 bases at V and 8 bases at J, leaving 2 bases unmatched. CDR1 and CDR2 from the germline V gene are SGHNT and YYREEE (reference sequence). This CDR3 is 11 amino acids long. In nucleotides, the CDR3 is TGTGCCAGCAGCCTGGGACAGGAAGCTTTCTTT. This gives the protein CASSLGQEAFF.

The rearrangement uses TRBV18 and TRBJ2-2; the match to TRBD2 covers 10 bases. The CDR3 length is 16 residues. J gave up 9 bases and V 6 bases, and 13 bases lay outside the gene matches. From germline, CDR1 is KGHSH and CDR2 LQKENI. The CDR3: CASSPTSGTSAWELFF. The DNA of the CDR3 is TGTGCCAGCTCCCCAACCAGCGGGACTAGCGCCTGGGAGCTGTTTTTT.